This T cell receptor beta chain was retrieved from a study of blood T cell repertoires in COVID-19. The wider study: Acute and convalescent COVID-19 samples came from the United States, Italy and Spain. T cells, B-cell-depleted T cells, or PBMCs provided the cDNA or gDNA that served as material.

Germline assignment: CDR1 MNHEY and CDR2 SVGAGI. V shed 6 bases and J shed 5 bases, with 13 bases lying between them. The CDR3 totals 13 residues. Authors' methods: Nucleated cell counts were estimated from reference gene primer amplification. Sequencing used immunoSEQ multiplex PCR; TCRdb keeps in-frame clones, though not all of them. That table furnishes V, J and clone size, whereas the DNA furnished D and trimming. The table has hundreds of thousands of clones, 85% to 90% seen once. One Seattle source followed patients from active infection through their disease course. On this clone itself: This specimen includes other DNA sequences encoding the same CDR3.

Sequencing input: peripheral blood. The rearrangement joins TRBV6-5 to TRBJ2-5; weak D call: TRBD1 (7 bases). The clonotype originates from a man aged 18 to 30 with COVID-19, enrolled during active disease. The CDR3 DNA reads TGTGCCAGCAGCCCCCAGGGGGGTGAGACCCAGTACTTC. Residues: CASSPQGGETQYF.